The T cell receptor beta chain described here comes from a study of CDR3 diversity in severe acne. The CDR3 runs to 14 residues. Germline V lookup: CDR1 SEHNR, CDR2 FQNEAQ (reference sequence). V was trimmed by 2 bases and J by 12 bases, leaving 19 bases between them. Turning to this clonotype: A much larger clonotype is one base distant, so this may be a read error.

TCRdb reprocessed the PCR reads via MiXCR and lists one record per CDR3 protein. The sample yields 84,000 or so distinct CDR3 sequences, approximately 52% seen once. The chain joins TRBV7-9 to TRBJ1-1; a possible D gene is TRBD1 (6 bases). Source material: blood. This TCR was sampled from a male donor in good health, serving as a control. CDR3 sequence: CASSLFQGRGATFF. CDR3 nucleotides: TGTGCCAGCAGCTTATTCCAGGGACGGGGGGCTACTTTCTTT.